Listed below are T cell receptor beta chains from one sample, sequenced in a study of technical replicates of blood from several donors. Assay used: immunoSEQ multiplex PCR; TCRdb lists only in-frame clones, some missing. This table holds about 91,000 clones, 85% to 95% found once. The sample taken for sequencing was T cells isolated from PBMCs. These receptors were collected from a human donor in good health. CDR3s include the opening cysteine and the closing phenylalanine or tryptophan. A D gene is named only where the DNA matches it firmly. A clone size is listed for some rows: how often the clone was seen (once, few, many), or a class if it is expanded.

j_gene | d_gene | abundance | v_gene | CDR3nt | CDR3aa
TRBJ2-7 | NA | NA | TRBV7-9 | NA | CASSFLGGWPSSTSAEQYF
TRBJ2-1 | NA | once | TRBV7-9 | TGTGCCAGCAGCTTAGGAGCCGATGAGCAGTTCTTC | CASSLGADEQFF
TRBJ2-3 | NA | NA | TRBV9 | TGTGCCAGCAGCGTGGGAGTGGGTTATAGCACAGATACGCAGTATTTT | CASSVGVGYSTDTQYF
TRBJ1-1 | NA | NA | TRBV6-6 | TGTGCCAGCTCGAGACAGTTAACTGAAGCTTTCTTT | CASSRQLTEAFF
TRBJ1-4 | TRBD1 | NA | TRBV6-5 | TGTGCCAGCAGTTACTCGACAGGGGGGAATGAAAAACTGTTTTTT | CASSYSTGGNEKLFF
TRBJ2-1 | TRBD2 | NA | TRBV28 | TGTGCCAGCAGTCAAGACCCCATGGGAGAGGGAGGGCACAATGAGCAGTTCTTC | CASSQDPMGEGGHNEQFF
TRBJ2-1 | NA | NA | TRBV9 | TGTGCCAGCAGCGCCACTCTGACCTACAATGAGCAGTTCTTC | CASSATLTYNEQFF
TRBJ1-3 | NA | NA | TRBV6-1 | TGTGCCAGCAGTGAAGCTCCAGGGTACATTGGAAACACCATATATTTT | CASSEAPGYIGNTIYF
TRBJ2-1 | NA | few | TRBV7-9 | TGTGCCAGCAGCGTCCGACTAGATCTCCCTGAGCAGTTCTTC | CASSVRLDLPEQFF
TRBJ1-3 | NA | NA | TRBV7-9 | TGTGCCAGCAGCGAACGCGCAGGGCGCTCTGGAAACACCATATATTTT | CASSERAGRSGNTIYF
TRBJ2-4 | TRBD2 | NA | TRBV7-9 | TGTGCCAGCAGCTTAGCGGGACTAGCGGGGAGATCGCACTTC | CASSLAGLAGRSHF
TRBJ2-7 | NA | NA | TRBV11-3 | TGTGCCAGCAGCCGTGGGGACTCTCAACCTACCTACGAGCAGTACTTC | CASSRGDSQPTYEQYF
TRBJ1-5 | NA | NA | TRBV4-2 | TGTGCCAGCAGCCAAGAGGCGACATTCAATCAGCCCCAGCATTTT | CASSQEATFNQPQHF
TRBJ2-7 | NA | NA | TRBV4-1 | TGCGCCAGCAGCCTGCGGACTAACTCCTACGAGCAGTACTTC | CASSLRTNSYEQYF
TRBJ2-7 | TRBD1 | once | TRBV28 | TGTGCCAGCAGGGGGACAGGGTTCTACGAGCAGTACTTC | CASRGTGFYEQYF
TRBJ1-4 | NA | NA | TRBV27 | TGTGCCAGCAGTTTATCACGGACTAATGAAAAACTGTTTTTT | CASSLSRTNEKLFF
TRBJ2-7 | TRBD1 | NA | TRBV6-1 | TGTGCCAGCAGCCATGACAGGGACCACGAGCAGTACTTC | CASSHDRDHEQYF
TRBJ2-3 | TRBD2 | NA | TRBV4-2 | TGTGCCAGCAGCCAGGGACTAGTCACAGATACGCAGTATTTT | CASSQGLVTDTQYF
TRBJ1-5 | TRBD1 | few | TRBV18 | TGTGCCAGCTCACCTGAACAGGGGGATCAGCCCCAGCATTTT | CASSPEQGDQPQHF
TRBJ2-7 | TRBD2 | NA | TRBV4-1 | TGCGCCAGCAGCCAGACTAGCGGGAGGTCCCCTACCTACGAGCAGTACTTC | CASSQTSGRSPTYEQYF
TRBJ2-7 | TRBD1 | NA | TRBV13 | TGTGCCAGCAGCCCAACGGCGACAGGGGATTACTACGAGCAGTACTTC | CASSPTATGDYYEQYF
TRBJ1-4 | NA | NA | TRBV4-2 | TGTGCCAGCAGCTCCAGAGACTCCGACCTCAGTGAAAAACTGTTTTTT | CASSSRDSDLSEKLFF
TRBJ1-6 | TRBD1 | NA | TRBV2 | TGTGCCAGCAGAAAAGGGACAGTGAGTACCGTTAATTCACCCCTCCACTTT | CASRKGTVSTVNSPLHF
TRBJ2-5 | NA | NA | TRBV6-1 | TGTGCCAGCAGCTTGGAGATATGGTCTCCGGAGACCCAGTACTTC | CASSLEIWSPETQYF
TRBJ2-1 | TRBD1 | NA | TRBV11-2 | TGTGCCAGCAGCCCACAGGGGGTCTCCTACAATGAGCAGTTCTTC | CASSPQGVSYNEQFF
TRBJ2-7 | TRBD2 | NA | TRBV7-9 | TGTGCCAGCAGCTTGAGGACGGGACTAGCGGGAGGGACCTACGAGCAGTACTTC | CASSLRTGLAGGTYEQYF
TRBJ2-7 | TRBD1 | NA | TRBV2 | TGTGCCAGCAGTGAGACTGGGACAGGTACAATATCCTACGAGCAGTACTTC | CASSETGTGTISYEQYF
TRBJ1-4 | TRBD1 | NA | TRBV18 | TGTGCCAGCTCACCAAACGAGGGGGCAATTGAAAAACTGTTTTTT | CASSPNEGAIEKLFF
TRBJ1-2 | NA | NA | TRBV30 | TGTGCCTGGAGCAGGGTGTATGGCTACACCTTC | CAWSRVYGYTF
TRBJ2-1 | TRBD2 | NA | TRBV2 | TGTGCCAGCAGCAACAACCCTTCTAGCGGGGTGTTAGGGGCGCAGTTCTTC | CASSNNPSSGVLGAQFF
TRBJ1-5 | NA | NA | TRBV21-1 | TGTGCCAGCAGCCCGACGGACAGGGGTGGTCCTCAGCCCCAGCATTTT | CASSPTDRGGPQPQHF